A single sample is the source of the 5 T cell receptor beta chains below, sequenced in a study of cytomegalovirus exposure and HLA in healthy donors. Amplification used 60 Vbeta primers and 13 Jbeta primers. The assay was immunoSEQ multiplex PCR, and TCRdb's table has in-frame clones only and misses some. The sample contains over 250,000 clones, around 86% of which appear only once. The sample comprised PBMCs. The receptors come from a man in his forties or fifties in good health and CMV-seropositive.

V is TRBV27 and J is TRBJ1-1; weak D call: TRBD1 (5 bases). Germline V gene sequence: CDR1 MNHEY, CDR2 SMNVEV (reference sequence). The CDR3 spans 15 residues. The V gene lost 5 bases and the J gene lost 3 bases, with 16 bases spanning the gap. Here the CDR3 DNA reads TGTGCCAGCAGTATAGCGGGCCTAGGGGACACTGAAGCTTTCTTT. Translating gives CASSIAGLGDTEAFF.

This clone was recorded only once. The gene calls are TRBV6-5 and TRBJ1-1; 12 bases match TRBD1. The CDR3 sequence is 15 residues long. The ends lost 6 bases at V and 0 bases at J; junction bases unmatched: 2. Germline CDR1 reads MNHEY; CDR2 reads SVGAGI. The CDR3 DNA sequence: TGTGCCAGCAGGGGACAGGGGGCGGTGAACACTGAAGCTTTCTTT. The encoded protein is CASRGQGAVNTEAFF.

CDR3 loop: CASSPGLGAEQYF. In DNA form, the CDR3 reads TGTGCCAGCAGTCCCGGTCTTGGGGCCGAGCAGTACTTC. V is TRBV27 and J is TRBJ2-7; D perhaps matches TRBD1 (5 bases). Germline CDR1 MNHEY, CDR2 SMNVEV (reference sequence). Trimming stripped 5 bases from V and 6 bases from J, with 14 bases between. The CDR3 consists of 13 residues.

Comments on this clone: Other nucleotide sequences from this sample produce the same CDR3. This chain uses TRBV18 with TRBJ1-1; tentative D call: TRBD1 (6 bases). Germline loops: CDR1 KGHSH, CDR2 LQKENI. There are 13 residues in the CDR3. V was trimmed by 6 bases and J by 3 bases, leaving 11 bases between them. Here the CDR3 reads CASSPTGDTEAFF. DNA of the CDR3: TGTGCCAGCTCGCCGACAGGAGACACTGAAGCTTTCTTT.

The chain joins TRBV15 to TRBJ2-3, with TRBD1 matching over 10 bases. The CDR3 extends over 15 amino acids. Per germline, CDR1 LNHNV and CDR2 YYDKDF (reference sequence). V shed 2 bases and J 4 bases; nucleotides not matched to a gene: 3. The CDR3 DNA reads as TGTGCCACCAGCAGACCCGGACAGGGGGCAGATACGCAGTATTTT. This gives the protein CATSRPGQGADTQYF.